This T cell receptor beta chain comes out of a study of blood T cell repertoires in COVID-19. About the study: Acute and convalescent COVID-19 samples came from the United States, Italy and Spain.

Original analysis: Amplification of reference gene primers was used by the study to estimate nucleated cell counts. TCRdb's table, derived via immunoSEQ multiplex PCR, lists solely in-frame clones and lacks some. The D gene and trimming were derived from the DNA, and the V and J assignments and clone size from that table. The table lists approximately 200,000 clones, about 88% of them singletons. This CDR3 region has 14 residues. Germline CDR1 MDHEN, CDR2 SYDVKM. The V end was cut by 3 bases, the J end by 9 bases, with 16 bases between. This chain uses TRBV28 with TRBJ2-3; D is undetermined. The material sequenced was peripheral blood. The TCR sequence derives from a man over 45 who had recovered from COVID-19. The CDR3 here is CASSFFPSPGTQYF. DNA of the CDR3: TGTGCCAGCAGTTTTTTCCCGTCGCCTGGCACGCAGTATTTT.